Following are 26 T cell receptor beta chains from one sample sequenced in a study of beta chain features in type 1 diabetes. Antigens for these TCRs are unknown. Regarding the study as a whole: Significant though moderate, a shortening of TCRB CDR3s appeared in all four CD4+ subsets of Type 1 diabetes patients.

The isolated RNA, all of it, was reverse transcribed, so expressed TCRB transcripts were what got sequenced. The repertoire was sequenced with immunoSEQ multiplex PCR; TCRdb's copy has only in-frame clones and lacks some. The data show under 200,000 clones, with around 8.6% seen just once and approximately 0.56% held by the top ten. Specimen: central memory CD4+ T cells from blood. The receptors come from a young woman with type 1 diabetes.

V usage is TRBV7-3 and J usage is TRBJ1-1; D remains ambiguous. The germline V gene encodes CDR1 SGHTA and CDR2 FQGTGA. The CDR3 totals 14 residues. Trimming took off 1 base at V and 3 bases at J, with 9 bases between the two ends. CDR3 nucleotide sequence: TGTGCCAGCAGCTTAAATGACGGGGACACTGAAGCTTTCTTT. Protein sequence: CASSLNDGDTEAFF. The whole variable domain, remainder taken from reference TRBV7-3 and TRBJ1-1, is GAGVSQTPSNKVTEKGKYVELRCDPISGHTALYWYRQSLGQGPEFLIYFQGTGAADDSGLPNDRFFAVRPEGSVSTLKIQRTERGDSAVYLCASSLNDGDTEAFFGQGTRLTVV.

The chain recombines TRBV2 with TRBJ2-7, with a tentative D call TRBD2 (5 bases). Deletions cut 1 base from V and 7 bases from J, with 11 bases between. The CDR3 extends over 13 amino acids. Germline CDR1 reads SNHLY; CDR2 reads FYNNEI. CDR3 nucleotides: TGTGCCAGCAGTGAAGTGGCTAGAGGGGAGCAGTACTTC. Its translation: CASSEVARGEQYF.

This clone has only a few counts. The chain carries TRBV29-1 and TRBJ1-2, with D possibly matching TRBD1 (6 bases). Germline V gene data show CDR1 as SQVTM and CDR2 as ANQGSEA. V shed 3 bases and J shed 7 bases, with 12 bases lying between them. The CDR3 runs to 12 residues. CDR3 sequence (DNA): TGCAGCGTTGAGACTGGGGGCGGTGGCTACACCTTC. Its protein is CSVETGGGGYTF.

This clone was counted only a few times. The V and J genes are TRBV29-1 and TRBJ1-5, with 9 bases aligning to TRBD1. Trimming at V came to 4 bases and at J to 7 bases, leaving 11 bases not matched to a gene. This CDR3 spans 15 amino acids. Looked up from germline, CDR1 is SQVTM and CDR2 is ANQGSEA. The CDR3 loop is CSVADTDRGGQPQHF. In nucleotides, the CDR3 is TGCAGCGTTGCAGACACGGACAGGGGAGGGCAGCCCCAGCATTTT.

The rearrangement links TRBV10-3 to TRBJ2-3; possible D gene TRBD2, 5 bases. The CDR3 runs to 16 residues. The germline gives CDR1 ENHRY, CDR2 SYGVKD. V was cut by 0 bases and J by 4 bases, with 14 bases left in between. In DNA form, the CDR3 reads TGTGCCATCAGTGAGTCGACCCGGGGTGGACCAGATACGCAGTATTTT. Protein: CAISESTRGGPDTQYF.

This chain joins TRBV6-6 and TRBJ1-4; weak D call: TRBD1 (6 bases). The CDR3 loop spans 14 amino acids. Trimming took 5 bases from V and 4 from J, leaving 11 bases between them. Per germline, CDR1 MNHNY and CDR2 SVGAGI (reference sequence). CDR3 sequence: CASSQQGSNEKLFF. CDR3 in DNA: TGTGCCAGCAGTCAACAGGGTAGTAATGAAAAACTGTTTTTT.

The V call is TRBV5-1, the J call TRBJ1-1; perhaps TRBD1 as D (6 bases). V was pared by 0 bases and J by 6 bases, with 12 bases between. This CDR3 has 14 amino acids. Germline loops: CDR1 SGHRS, CDR2 YFSETQ. CDR3 nucleotides: TGCGCCAGCAGCTTGGTAGGACAGAAGGCTGAAGCTTTCTTT. Amino acids: CASSLVGQKAEAFF. The variable domain in full, with the rest retrieved from reference TRBV5-1 and TRBJ1-1, is KAGVTQTPRYLIKTRGQQVTLSCSPISGHRSVSWYQQTPGQGLQFLFEYFSETQRNKGNFPGRFSGRQFSNSRSEMNVSTLELGDSALYLCASSLVGQKAEAFFGQGTRLTVV.

This clone was seen a handful of times. The chain employs TRBV18 and TRBJ1-1, with D unresolved. This CDR3 comprises 14 residues. The germline CDR1 and CDR2 sequences are KGHSH and LQKENI. V was clipped by 5 bases and J by 6 bases, with 16 bases between them. The CDR3 reads CASSSDSGPAEAFF. DNA of the CDR3: TGTGCCAGCTCATCAGATTCGGGTCCCGCTGAAGCTTTCTTT.

J is TRBJ2-2 and V is TRBV6-6, with D perhaps TRBD2 (7 bases). CDR3 length: 16 residues. Germline V lookup: CDR1 MNHNY, CDR2 SVGAGI (reference sequence). V lost 6 bases to trimming and J lost 7 bases, with 21 bases between them. In DNA, the CDR3 is TGTGCCAGCAGAGCGCCGTCGACTAGCAGGGGCGGGGAGCTGTTTTTT. This gives the protein CASRAPSTSRGGELFF.

The sample holds a few counts of this clone. The V gene is TRBV7-3, the J gene TRBJ2-2, with TRBD1 matching 8 bases. The CDR3 loop spans 14 amino acids. The germline gives CDR1 SGHTA, CDR2 FQGTGA. V shed 5 bases, J shed 7 bases, and the junction held 6 bases outside the gene matches. In DNA, the CDR3 is TGTGCCAGCAGCCCAGGGGGCTGGGGCGGGGAGCTGTTTTTT. This encodes CASSPGGWGGELFF.

The chain couples TRBV4-2 to TRBJ1-4; a weak D match, TRBD1 (5 bases). Trimming pared 1 base from V and 3 bases from J, leaving 9 bases between. The germline V gene has CDR1 LGHNA and CDR2 YNFKEQ. This CDR3 spans 15 amino acids. CDR3 region: CASSQVETANEKLFF. CDR3 bases: TGTGCCAGCAGCCAAGTGGAGACAGCTAATGAAAAACTGTTTTTT.

The chain couples TRBV18 to TRBJ2-7; TRBD2 agrees at 9 bases. This CDR3 is built from 14 residues. J lost 6 bases, V lost 3 bases, and 6 bases had no gene match. Germline assignment: CDR1 KGHSH and CDR2 LQKENI. The DNA for the CDR3 is TGTGCCAGCTCACCGGCTAGCGGGATAGTCGAGCAGTACTTC. Its protein product is CASSPASGIVEQYF.

The rearrangement links TRBV5-1 to TRBJ2-4, with a weak D call TRBD2 (6 bases). CDR3 size: 13 residues. V was clipped by 4 bases and J by 7 bases, with 12 bases between them. The germline CDR1 and CDR2 sequences are SGHRS and YFSETQ. The CDR3 bases are TGCGCCAGCAGCATAGGAGGGTCCAACATTCAGTACTTC. Encoded protein: CASSIGGSNIQYF.

J is TRBJ2-2 and V is TRBV2; 8 positions match TRBD1. CDR1 SNHLY and CDR2 FYNNEI come from the germline V gene. CDR3 length equals 15 residues. V was clipped by 3 bases and J by 4 bases; unmatched bases: 4. The CDR3 DNA is TGTGCCAGCAGTGACCAGGGGGCAGGCACCGGGGAGCTGTTTTTT. Protein product: CASSDQGAGTGELFF.

This clone was seen a few times. This chain uses TRBV9 with TRBJ1-1; D is possibly TRBD1 (5 bases). Germline CDR1 is SGDLS and CDR2 is YYNGEE. The CDR3 length is 14 residues. Trimming stripped 7 bases from V and 1 base from J, with 14 bases between. This CDR3 is CASSASGGNTEAFF. CDR3 bases: TGTGCCAGCTCCGCGTCCGGGGGGAACACTGAAGCTTTCTTT.

The chain joins TRBV2 to TRBJ2-3, with D possibly matching TRBD1 (5 bases). CDR3 size: 14 residues. CDR1 and CDR2 from the germline V gene are SNHLY and FYNNEI. Deletions cut 8 bases from V and 0 bases from J, with 12 bases between. The DNA of the CDR3 is TGTGCCAGCTCCGACAGACTTAGCACAGATACGCAGTATTTT. It specifies CASSDRLSTDTQYF.

This chain uses TRBV6-1 with TRBJ2-1, with TRBD2 identical over 13 bases. There are 14 residues in the CDR3. J was trimmed by 10 bases and V by 6 bases; bases with no gene match: 6. The germline gives CDR1 MNHNS, CDR2 SASEGT. The CDR3 coding sequence is TGTGCCAGCAGCGCCGGACTAGCGGGAGTCGAGCAGTTCTTC. As protein: CASSAGLAGVEQFF.

This clone was seen only a few times. The CDR3 DNA sequence: TGTGCCAGCACGAGACGGGGAAGCTCTGGGGCCAACGTCCTGACTTTC. Amino acids: CASTRRGSSGANVLTF. The V and J genes are TRBV7-2 and TRBJ2-6; weak D call: TRBD2 (5 bases). Trimming cost V 7 bases and J 0 bases, with 13 bases left between them. This CDR3 has 16 residues. The germline CDR1 and CDR2 sequences are SGHTA and FQGNSA.

This clone has only a few counts. J is TRBJ1-3 and V is TRBV4-2; tentatively, D is TRBD1 (5 bases). The V gene lost 1 base and the J gene lost 0 bases, with 13 bases spanning the gap. From germline, CDR1 is LGHNA and CDR2 YNFKEQ. This CDR3 comprises 17 residues. CDR3 sequence (DNA): TGTGCCAGCAGCCAAGCACAGGACGCCAACTCTGGAAACACCATATATTTT. Translation gives CASSQAQDANSGNTIYF.

This clone occurred a few times. This chain connects TRBV18 to TRBJ2-1; D is ambiguous. Trimming pared 2 bases from V and 5 bases from J, leaving 7 bases between. Germline loops: CDR1 KGHSH, CDR2 LQKENI. CDR3 length: 13 residues. The CDR3 here is CASSPGRNNEQFF. In nucleotides, the CDR3 is TGTGCCAGCTCACCAGGGCGAAACAATGAGCAGTTCTTC.

This clone was detected only a few times. The genes are TRBV7-9 and TRBJ1-2; a weak D match, TRBD1 (5 bases). The germline V gene encodes CDR1 SEHNR and CDR2 FQNEAQ (reference sequence). This CDR3 contains 16 residues. V was shortened by 1 base and J by 4 bases, with 16 bases between the two germline ends. The CDR3 DNA sequence: TGTGCCAGCAGCTTAGAACGGGGGGTGCGAGTCTATGGCTACACCTTC. Its protein product is CASSLERGVRVYGYTF.

This clone was counted only a few times. This chain connects TRBV19 to TRBJ2-5; 8 bases agree with TRBD2. Unmatched junction bases numbered 8, after V lost 1 base and J lost 4 bases. The CDR3 is 16 residues long. Germline CDR1 LNHDA, CDR2 SQIVND (reference sequence). CDR3: CASSIVTGGVGETQYF. In DNA form, the CDR3 reads TGTGCCAGTAGTATAGTCACGGGAGGGGTGGGAGAGACCCAGTACTTC.

The CDR3: CASRAGLAKGYQETQYF. The CDR3 DNA is TGTGCCAGCAGAGCGGGACTAGCGAAGGGATACCAAGAGACCCAGTACTTC. This rearrangement joins TRBV5-4 to TRBJ2-5, with 10 positions matching TRBD2. CDR1 is SGHNT and CDR2 is YYREEE in the germline V gene (reference sequence). V lost 5 bases to trimming and J lost 0 bases; unmatched junction nucleotides: 10. The CDR3 spans 17 residues.

In its sample, this clone was seen a few times. The genes are TRBV7-6 and TRBJ1-1, with D hard to call. V lost 2 bases and J lost 1, with 5 bases in between. Germline assignment: CDR1 SGHVS and CDR2 FNYEAQ. CDR3 length: 13 residues. The CDR3 region is CASSLSGNTEAFF. In DNA form, the CDR3 reads TGTGCCAGCAGCTTATCCGGGAACACTGAAGCTTTCTTT.

In its sample, this clone was seen a few times. V usage is TRBV29-1 and J usage is TRBJ2-5; a possible D gene is TRBD2 (5 bases). Looked up from germline, CDR1 is SQVTM and CDR2 is ANQGSEA. The V and J ends lost 7 bases and 4 bases respectively, with 13 bases between them. The CDR3 runs to 12 residues. This chain's CDR3 is CSGYQGRETQYF. The CDR3 DNA reads as TGCAGCGGATATCAAGGGAGAGAGACCCAGTACTTC.

This clone has just a few counts. V gene TRBV18 combines with J gene TRBJ1-1; D uncertain. The V end was cut by 3 bases, the J end by 7 bases, with 9 bases between. This CDR3 comprises 12 residues. Germline V gives CDR1 KGHSH, CDR2 LQKENI. This chain's CDR3 is CASSPKQDEAFF. DNA for the CDR3: TGTGCCAGCTCACCCAAGCAGGATGAAGCTTTCTTT.